The 3 T cell receptor beta chains reported below all come from one sample, sequenced in a study of regulatory T cells in long-lasting Graves disease (dated by TCRdb to about 2021). The time point label of this sample denotes: persistent/refractory GD, antithyroid drugs over 5 years with positive TRAb. For both TCR sequencing and RNA sequencing, RNA was extracted from PBMCs in TRIzol. Libraries were constructed by multiplex PCR. Instrument on record: Illumina HiSeq 4000. To build TCR beta libraries, CDR3 regions were amplified by Arm-PCR using iRepertoire HTBI primers. TCRdb handled the public reads itself, with Q25 trimming in fastp and clone calling in MiXCR, and kept productive beta chains. Rows with a matching CDR3 protein are joined into one entry that keeps the most common DNA and genes. This sample is represented by about 470,000 distinct CDR3 sequences; around 21% of them were singletons. The top ten hold approximately 7.8% of the sample.

The source was peripheral blood mononuclear cells (PBMCs), collected when the disease was refractory, from a patient treated with antithyroid drugs. Source of these receptors: a female donor with Graves disease.

This clonotype showed up many times. The chain combines TRBV5-4 with TRBJ1-2; D is undetermined. This CDR3 comprises 13 residues. V was clipped by 0 bases and J by 6 bases, with 9 bases between them. Germline CDR1 is SGHNT and CDR2 is YYREEE (reference sequence). The CDR3 reads CASSLEEGDGYTF. CDR3 DNA sequence: TGTGCCAGCAGCTTGGAAGAGGGAGATGGCTACACCTTC. The whole variable domain, filled in from reference TRBV5-4 and TRBJ1-2, reads ETGVTQSPTHLIKTRGQQVTLRCSSQSGHNTVSWYQQALGQGPQFIFQYYREEENGRGNFPPRFSGLQFPNYSSELNVNALELDDSALYLCASSLEEGDGYTFGSGTRLTVV.

This clonotype has a handful of counts. The chain employs TRBV10-1 and TRBJ2-2; D not resolved. Germline loops: CDR1 WNHNN, CDR2 SYGVQD (reference sequence). The CDR3 consists of 16 residues. V was trimmed by 0 bases and J by 0 bases, leaving 8 bases between them. The CDR3 coding sequence is TGCGCCAGCAGTGAGTCTAGGACGGCGAACACCGGGGAGCTGTTTTTT. It specifies CASSESRTANTGELFF.

The rearrangement uses TRBV20-1 and TRBJ2-7, with 11 bases that match TRBD2. CDR1 is DFQATT, CDR2 SNEGSKA, per germline (reference sequence). CDR3 length: 15 residues. V lost 6 bases, J lost 0 bases, and 7 bases stayed unmatched. The CDR3 coding sequence is TGCAGTGCACCGGGACTAGCGGAGAGCTCCTACGAGCAGTACTTC. Translation gives CSAPGLAESSYEQYF.